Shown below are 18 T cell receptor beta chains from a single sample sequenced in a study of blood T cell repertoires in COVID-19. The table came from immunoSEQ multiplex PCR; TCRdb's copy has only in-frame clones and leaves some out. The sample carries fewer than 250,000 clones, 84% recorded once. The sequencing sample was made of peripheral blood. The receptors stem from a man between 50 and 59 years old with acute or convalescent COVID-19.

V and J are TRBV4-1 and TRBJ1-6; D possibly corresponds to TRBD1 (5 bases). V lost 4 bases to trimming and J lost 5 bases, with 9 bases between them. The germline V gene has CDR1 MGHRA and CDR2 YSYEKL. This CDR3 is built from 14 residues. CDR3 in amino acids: CASSRQLDNSPLHF. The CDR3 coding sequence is TGCGCCAGCAGCCGACAGCTGGATAATTCACCCCTCCACTTT.

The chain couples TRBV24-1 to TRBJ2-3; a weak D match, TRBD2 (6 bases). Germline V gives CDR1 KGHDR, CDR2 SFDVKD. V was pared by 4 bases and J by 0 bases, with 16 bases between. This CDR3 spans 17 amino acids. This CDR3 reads CATSDTRDSASTDTQYF. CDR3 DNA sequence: TGTGCCACCAGTGACACCAGGGACTCCGCTAGCACAGATACGCAGTATTTT.

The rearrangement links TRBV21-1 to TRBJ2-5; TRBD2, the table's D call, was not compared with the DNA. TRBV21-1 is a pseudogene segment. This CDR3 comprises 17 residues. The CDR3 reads CASSTHTSGRVEETQYF. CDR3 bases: TGTGCCAGCAGCACCCACACTAGCGGGAGAGTGGAAGAGACCCAGTACTTC.

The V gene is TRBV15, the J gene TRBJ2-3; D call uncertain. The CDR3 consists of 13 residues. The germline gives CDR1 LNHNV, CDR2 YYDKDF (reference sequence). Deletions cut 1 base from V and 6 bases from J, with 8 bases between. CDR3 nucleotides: TGTGCCACCAGCAGAGTAGTGCACGATACGCAGTATTTT. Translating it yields CATSRVVHDTQYF.

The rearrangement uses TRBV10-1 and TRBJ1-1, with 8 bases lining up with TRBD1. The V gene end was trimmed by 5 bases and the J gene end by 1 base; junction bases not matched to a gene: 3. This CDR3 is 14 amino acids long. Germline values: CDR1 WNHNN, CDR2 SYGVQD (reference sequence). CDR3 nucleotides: TGCGCCAGCAGTCGGACAGGGTCGAACACTGAAGCTTTCTTT. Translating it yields CASSRTGSNTEAFF.

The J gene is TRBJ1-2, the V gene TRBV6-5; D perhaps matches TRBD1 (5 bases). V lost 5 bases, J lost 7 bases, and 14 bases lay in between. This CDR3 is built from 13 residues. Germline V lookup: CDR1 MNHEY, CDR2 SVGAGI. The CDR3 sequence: CASSRAGIRGYTF. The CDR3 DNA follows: TGTGCCAGCAGTAGAGCAGGGATCCGTGGCTACACCTTC.

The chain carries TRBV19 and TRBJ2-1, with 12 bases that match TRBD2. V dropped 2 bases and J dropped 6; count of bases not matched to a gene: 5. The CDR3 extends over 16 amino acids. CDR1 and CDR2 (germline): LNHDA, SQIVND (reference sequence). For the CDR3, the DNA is TGTGCCAGTAGTATACTAGCGGGAGGGACCCCCAATGAGCAGTTCTTC. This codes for CASSILAGGTPNEQFF.

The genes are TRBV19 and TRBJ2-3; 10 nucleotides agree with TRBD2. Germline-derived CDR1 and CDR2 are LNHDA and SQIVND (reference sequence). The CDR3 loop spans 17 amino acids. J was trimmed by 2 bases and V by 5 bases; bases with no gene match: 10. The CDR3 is CASSSSSGRNHTDTQYF. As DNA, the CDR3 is TGTGCCAGTAGTTCCTCTAGCGGGAGAAATCACACAGATACGCAGTATTTT.

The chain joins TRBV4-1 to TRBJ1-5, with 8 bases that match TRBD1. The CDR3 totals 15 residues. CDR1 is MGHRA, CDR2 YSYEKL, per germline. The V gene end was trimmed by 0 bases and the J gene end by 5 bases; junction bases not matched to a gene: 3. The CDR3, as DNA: TGCGCCAGCAGCCAAGAATACAGGGGGTATCAGCCCCAGCATTTT. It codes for CASSQEYRGYQPQHF.

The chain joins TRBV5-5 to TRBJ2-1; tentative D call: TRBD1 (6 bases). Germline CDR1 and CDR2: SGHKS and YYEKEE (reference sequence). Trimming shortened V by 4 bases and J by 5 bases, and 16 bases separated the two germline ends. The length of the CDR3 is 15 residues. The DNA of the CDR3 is TGTGCCAGCAGCGCTAGGACAGTATCGCACAATGAGCAGTTCTTC. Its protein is CASSARTVSHNEQFF.

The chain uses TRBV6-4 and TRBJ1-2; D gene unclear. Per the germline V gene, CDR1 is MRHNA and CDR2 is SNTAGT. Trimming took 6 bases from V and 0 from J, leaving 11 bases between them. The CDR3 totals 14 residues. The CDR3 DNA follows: TGTGCCAGCAGGAAACAGAGAGCTAACTATGGCTACACCTTC. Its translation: CASRKQRANYGYTF.

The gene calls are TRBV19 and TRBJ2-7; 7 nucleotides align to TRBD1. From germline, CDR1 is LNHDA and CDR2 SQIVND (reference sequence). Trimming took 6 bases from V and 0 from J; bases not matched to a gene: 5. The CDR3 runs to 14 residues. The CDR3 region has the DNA TGTGCCAGTAGAACGGACAGGAACTCCTACGAGCAGTACTTC. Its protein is CASRTDRNSYEQYF.

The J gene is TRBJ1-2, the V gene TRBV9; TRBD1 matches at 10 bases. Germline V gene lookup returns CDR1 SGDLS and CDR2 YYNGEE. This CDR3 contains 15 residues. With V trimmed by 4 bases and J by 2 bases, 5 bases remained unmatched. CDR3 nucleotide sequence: TGTGCCAGCAGCAACGACAGGGGGCGAAACTATGGCTACACCTTC. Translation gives CASSNDRGRNYGYTF.

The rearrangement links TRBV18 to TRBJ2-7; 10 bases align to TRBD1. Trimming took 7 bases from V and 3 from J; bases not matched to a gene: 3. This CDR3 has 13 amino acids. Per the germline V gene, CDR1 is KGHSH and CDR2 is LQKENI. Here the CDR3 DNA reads TGTGCCAGCTGCCGGGACAGGGGCTACGAGCAGTACTTC. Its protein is CASCRDRGYEQYF.

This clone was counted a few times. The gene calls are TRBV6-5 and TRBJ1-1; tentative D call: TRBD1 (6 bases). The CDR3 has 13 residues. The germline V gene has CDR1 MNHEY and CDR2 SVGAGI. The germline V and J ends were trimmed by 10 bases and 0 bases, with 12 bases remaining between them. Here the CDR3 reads CAIYRDMNTEAFF. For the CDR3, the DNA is TGTGCCATCTACAGGGACATGAACACTGAAGCTTTCTTT.

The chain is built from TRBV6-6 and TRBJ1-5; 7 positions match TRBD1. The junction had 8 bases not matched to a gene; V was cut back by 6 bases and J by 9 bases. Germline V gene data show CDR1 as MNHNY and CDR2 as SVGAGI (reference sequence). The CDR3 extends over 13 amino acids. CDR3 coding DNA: TGTGCCAGCAGCCTCGACAGGGATCGGCCCCAGCATTTT. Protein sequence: CASSLDRDRPQHF.

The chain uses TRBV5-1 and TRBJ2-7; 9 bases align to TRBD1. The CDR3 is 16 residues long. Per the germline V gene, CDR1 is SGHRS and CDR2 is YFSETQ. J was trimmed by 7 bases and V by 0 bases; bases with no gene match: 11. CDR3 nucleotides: TGCGCCAGCAGCTTGGCCGCCGGGACAGGGACGGGGGAGCAGTACTTC. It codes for CASSLAAGTGTGEQYF.

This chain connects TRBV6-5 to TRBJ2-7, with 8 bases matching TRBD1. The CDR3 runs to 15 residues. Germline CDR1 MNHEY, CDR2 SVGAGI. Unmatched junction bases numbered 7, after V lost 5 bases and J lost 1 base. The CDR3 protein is CASSQGQVLSYEQYF. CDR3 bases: TGTGCCAGCAGTCAGGGACAGGTATTATCCTACGAGCAGTACTTC.